Listed below are T cell receptor beta chains from one sample, sequenced in a study of T-cell reconstitution after alpha-beta-depleted transplantation in children. TCRdb reprocessed the PCR reads with MiXCR, giving one entry per CDR3 protein. The sample shows approximately 85,000 distinct CDR3 sequences, 12% to 15% of them seen only once. The starting material was PBMCs, mostly from graft donor cells, obtained 180 days after TCRalphabeta/CD19-depleted stem cell transplant. The receptors stem from a male patient under 10 years old who had a stem cell transplant for acute lymphoblastic leukemia, so the T cells may come from the graft donor. Both conserved end residues are part of each CDR3. The order of the fields is V gene, J gene, D gene, clone size, CDR3 DNA, CDR3 protein. D genes are given only for firm matches. Clone size is shown for a subset of rows, as once, few, many or a class of expanded clone.

>TRBV4-2|TRBJ2-7|TRBD2|many
TGTGCCAGCAGCCAAGGGGGGGGCTCCTACGAGCAGTACTTC
CASSQGGGSYEQYF
>TRBV6-1|TRBJ2-7|TRBD2|-
TGTGCCAGCAGTGAAGCCCGGACTAGCGGCTACTACGAGCAGTACTTC
CASSEARTSGYYEQYF
>TRBV7-2|TRBJ2-7|-|-
TGTGCCAGCAGCTTACGACAGACTTACTTCTACGAGCAGTACTTC
CASSLRQTYFYEQYF
>TRBV7-2|TRBJ2-7|-|-
TGTGCCAGCAGCCCAGGGTCACCCTACGAGCAGTACTTC
CASSPGSPYEQYF
>TRBV6-4|TRBJ2-1|TRBD2|-
TGTGCCAGCAGTGTAAGCGGGAACTACAATGAGCAGTTCTTC
CASSVSGNYNEQFF
>TRBV29-1|TRBJ2-6|TRBD2|few
TGCAGCGCTCCGTCCCCCGGGAGGGGGGCCAACGTCCTGACTTTC
CSAPSPGRGANVLTF
>TRBV7-9|TRBJ1-2|-|-
TGTGCCAGCAGCTTAGGTCTCACGCGGCCCGGCTACACCTTC
CASSLGLTRPGYTF
>TRBV18|TRBJ2-6|-|-
TGTGCCAGCTCATCCAAGACGGTGCCCTCTGGGGCCAACGTCCTGACTTTC
CASSSKTVPSGANVLTF
>TRBV7-2|TRBJ2-7|-|many
TGTGCCAGCAGCTTAGAACTCGCGGCCCCCGATCAGCAGTACTTC
CASSLELAAPDQQYF
>TRBV4-3|TRBJ2-5|TRBD2|many
TGCGCCAGCAGCCAAGATGGGACTAGCGGAGACCAAGAGACCCAGTACTTC
CASSQDGTSGDQETQYF
>TRBV3-1|TRBJ2-7|-|few
TGTGCCAGCAGCCAAGAGCCGGTTTCCTACGAGCAGTACTTC
CASSQEPVSYEQYF
>TRBV29-1|TRBJ2-1|TRBD2|-
TGCAGCGTTGAAGGGACTAGCGGGAGGGCGCGGTACAATGAGCAGTTCTTC
CSVEGTSGRARYNEQFF
>TRBV5-1|TRBJ2-7|-|-
TGCGCCAGCAGCTTGGGACCTGCCTACGAGCAGTACTTC
CASSLGPAYEQYF
>TRBV5-1|TRBJ1-2|-|many
TGCGCCAGCAGCCGACAGGCTAACTATGGCTACACCTTC
CASSRQANYGYTF
>TRBV24-1|TRBJ2-2|-|few
TGTGCCACCAGTGAGCGGGAGAACACCGGGGAGCTGTTTTTT
CATSERENTGELFF
>TRBV24-1|TRBJ2-3|TRBD1|few
TGTGCCACCAGTGCCCCGGGACAGGCGTATACGCAGTATTTT
CATSAPGQAYTQYF
>TRBV5-4|TRBJ2-3|TRBD1|-
TGTGCCAGCAGCTTCGGCAACAGGGGCCCCTTACTTTCTAGCACAGATACGCAGTATTTT
CASSFGNRGPLLSSTDTQYF
>TRBV5-1|TRBJ2-5|TRBD1|few
TGCGCCAGCAGCCGTAGGACAGGGGATAAAGAGACCCAGTACTTC
CASSRRTGDKETQYF
>TRBV9|TRBJ2-7|-|many
TGTGCCAGCAGCGTATCCGGGACCGCGGTGAACGAGCAGTACTTC
CASSVSGTAVNEQYF
>TRBV4-1|TRBJ2-5|TRBD1|-
TGCGCCAGCAGCCAATCGACAGGGACCCAAGAGACCCAGTACTTC
CASSQSTGTQETQYF
>TRBV9|TRBJ1-1|-|-
TGTGCCAGCAGCGCACCGGGGTACAGGGAGAGGGCTTTCTTT
CASSAPGYRERAFF
>TRBV20-1|TRBJ2-6|TRBD1|few
TGCAGTGCTTTTCGGGACAGGGTGTGGATCAACGTCCTGACTTTC
CSAFRDRVWINVLTF
>TRBV20-1|TRBJ2-1|TRBD2|few
TGCAGTGCTAGAGATTTGCGGGAGGGCCCCAATGAGCAGTTCTTC
CSARDLREGPNEQFF
>TRBV5-1|TRBJ2-3|-|few
TGCGCCAGCAGCTTTGCGGTGGTACAACGAGATACGCAGTATTTT
CASSFAVVQRDTQYF
>TRBV20-1|TRBJ1-2|TRBD1|many
TGCAGTGCTAGCCGGGACAGGGTTTACTATGGCTACACCTTC
CSASRDRVYYGYTF
>TRBV6-5|TRBJ1-1|-|many
TGTGCCAGCAGTTACCGGGGTGCTGAAGCTTTCTTT
CASSYRGAEAFF
>TRBV4-2|TRBJ1-1|-|-
TGTGCCAGCAGCCAAGGAGGAAAAAACACTGAAGCTTTCTTT
CASSQGGKNTEAFF
>TRBV24-1|TRBJ2-1|-|-
TGTGCCACCAGTCCCAGCCCGGTCCTTGGGTCCTACAATGAGCAGTTCTTC
CATSPSPVLGSYNEQFF